These 31 T cell receptor beta chains were all obtained from the same sample, sequenced in a study of human T cells and chemical hapten exposure. TCRdb recomputed calls from the RACE reads with MiXCR, one row per CDR3 protein. This sample has approximately 79,000 distinct CDR3 sequences, with around 8.8% found just once. This sample's time point: pre-sensitization, week 0. The sample's treatment: therapeutic diphenylcyclopropenone sensitization with weekly scalp DPC. The specimen was whole blood, collected in connection with sensitization to the hapten diphenylcyclopropenone (DPC). The receptors shown here come from a man aged 35 to 55 with alopecia areata. Some clones in this sample may be carry-over from other donors' samples.

A note on this clonotype: This may arise from a read error, as a much more abundant clone is one base away. The rearrangement joins TRBV20-1 to TRBJ1-5, with TRBD1 as a possible D gene (6 bases). CDR1 is DFQATT and CDR2 is SNEGSKA in the germline V gene (reference sequence). The CDR3 extends over 16 amino acids. The CDR3, as DNA: TGCAGTGCTAGAAGGGGGTCCATCGGGAGCAATCAGCCCCAGAATTTT. It yields the protein CSARRGSIGSNQPQNF.

This clonotype turned up a few times. CDR3 protein: CASSRNSQTNQPQHF. Written as DNA, the CDR3 is TGTGCCAGCAGTCGTAACTCCCAGACCAATCAGCCCCAGCATTTT. V and J are TRBV27 and TRBJ1-5; D ambiguous. This CDR3 contains 15 residues. V lost 5 bases, J lost 3 bases, and 14 bases lay in between. The germline V gene has CDR1 MNHEY and CDR2 SMNVEV (reference sequence).

V usage is TRBV28 and J usage is TRBJ2-7; TRBD1 is a possible D gene (6 bases). The V end lost 8 bases, the J end lost 4 bases, and 21 bases lay between the germline ends. The CDR3 totals 15 residues. The germline V gene encodes CDR1 MDHEN and CDR2 SYDVKM. CDR3 amino acids: CASRSAGGRVYEQYF. The DNA of the CDR3 is TGTGCCAGCCGATCAGCTGGGGGCCGGGTATACGAGCAGTACTTC.

In its sample, this clonotype was seen a few times. The V gene is TRBV20-1, the J gene TRBJ2-3; 15 bases agree with TRBD2. The CDR3 runs to 15 residues. V lost 7 bases and J lost 5; bases outside the gene matches: 7. CDR1 is DFQATT, CDR2 SNEGSKA, per germline (reference sequence). This CDR3 reads CSVGGLAGGGDTQYF. The CDR3 region has the DNA TGCAGTGTGGGGGGACTAGCGGGAGGTGGAGATACGCAGTATTTT.

This clonotype was counted at least ten times. The CDR3 loop is CSARDHGLAGVTNYNEQFF. The DNA of the CDR3 is TGCAGTGCTAGAGACCACGGTTTAGCGGGAGTAACCAATTACAATGAGCAGTTCTTC. The chain uses TRBV20-1 and TRBJ2-1, with 9 bases that match TRBD2. V lost 0 bases to trimming and J lost 4 bases; unmatched junction nucleotides: 16. CDR3 size: 19 residues. CDR1 and CDR2 (germline): DFQATT, SNEGSKA (reference sequence).

This clonotype was picked up a small number of times. The chain links TRBV6-2 or TRBV6-3 to TRBJ2-1; TRBD2 is a possible D gene (6 bases). The germline gives CDR1 MNHEY, CDR2 SVGEGT. This CDR3 region has 13 residues. With 2 bases removed from V and 9 bases from J, the gap between germline ends came to 11 bases. The CDR3 sequence: CASSYQVGGEQFF. The CDR3 DNA follows: TGTGCCAGCAGTTACCAGGTGGGAGGTGAGCAGTTCTTC.

This clonotype was seen a handful of times. The chain has TRBV19 and TRBJ1-5, with D maybe TRBD1 (5 bases). There are 14 residues in the CDR3. With 3 bases removed from V and 7 bases from J, the gap between germline ends came to 13 bases. CDR1 LNHDA and CDR2 SQIVND come from the germline V gene (reference sequence). The CDR3 protein is CASSIARVGQPQHF. The CDR3 DNA is TGTGCCAGTAGTATTGCCAGGGTGGGACAGCCCCAGCATTTT.

The table lists this clonotype with a few counts. The chain couples TRBV10-3 to TRBJ2-7; D is unclear. Trimming left V 6 bases short and J 1 base short, with 10 bases between. Germline V gives CDR1 ENHRY, CDR2 SYGVKD. This CDR3 comprises 13 residues. CDR3 coding DNA: TGTGCCATCAGGGAAGACGGGTCCTACGAGCAGTACGTC. Protein: CAIREDGSYEQYV.

This clonotype was counted between two and nine times. This sequence joins TRBV12-3 or TRBV12-4 and TRBJ1-4, with D possibly TRBD1 on 5 matching bases. The V end lost 5 bases, the J end lost 0 bases, and 10 bases lay between the germline ends. CDR3 length: 15 residues. The CDR3 nucleotides read TGTGCCAGCAGTCCTCAGGGAGCAACTAATGAAAAACTGTTTTTT. Amino acid sequence: CASSPQGATNEKLFF.

This clonotype has only a few counts. The rearrangement uses TRBV6-2 or TRBV6-3 and TRBJ2-7; D unresolved. This CDR3 region has 13 residues. Germline loops: CDR1 MNHEY, CDR2 SVGEGT. Trimming took off 7 bases at V and 3 bases at J, with 13 bases between the two ends. CDR3 protein: CASIPKEIYEQYV. The CDR3 nucleotides read TGTGCCAGCATCCCCAAGGAGATCTACGAGCAGTACGTC.

In this sample, this clonotype turned up a few times. This sequence joins TRBV5-1 and TRBJ2-5; D uncertain. Trimming shortened V by 4 bases and J by 1 base, and 11 bases separated the two germline ends. CDR1 and CDR2 (germline): SGHRS, YFSETQ. This CDR3 has 14 amino acids. The CDR3 sequence is CASSPQTFQETQYF. The CDR3 DNA sequence: TGCGCCAGCAGCCCTCAAACCTTCCAAGAGACCCAGTACTTC.

Details on this clonotype: A read error may be the cause here, since a much bigger clone is one base away. The chain couples TRBV20-1 to TRBJ2-1; tentatively, D is TRBD1 (6 bases). CDR3 length: 15 amino acids. Germline V gene data show CDR1 as DFQATT and CDR2 as SNEGSKA (reference sequence). V was trimmed by 6 bases and J by 1 base, leaving 16 bases between them. CDR3 loop: CSAPLVGQSYNEQFF. The CDR3 DNA sequence: TGCAGTGCGCCCCTGGTGGGACAATCCTACAATGAGCAGTTCTTC.

This clonotype was observed a handful of times. The gene calls are TRBV29-1 and TRBJ2-3; 9 nucleotides align to TRBD2. Germline CDR1 SQVTM, CDR2 ANQGSEA. J gave up 5 bases and V 4 bases, and 10 bases lay outside the gene matches. The CDR3 extends over 15 amino acids. CDR3 residues: CSVGAGAGGGDTQYF. In nucleotides, the CDR3 is TGCAGCGTTGGGGCGGGAGCGGGAGGTGGAGATACGCAGTATTTT.

This clonotype showed up just a few times. The chain joins TRBV5-4 to TRBJ2-1; a possible D gene is TRBD2 (6 bases). Trimming pared 1 base from V and 8 bases from J, leaving 13 bases between. The CDR3 has 14 residues. The germline V gene encodes CDR1 SGHNT and CDR2 YYREEE (reference sequence). The CDR3 nucleotides read TGTGCCAGCAGCTTGCAACTAGCCGTCGATGAGCAGTTCTTC. Its translation is CASSLQLAVDEQFF.

The V call is TRBV7-6, the J call TRBJ2-6, with TRBD2 matching over 13 bases. Germline lookup yields CDR1 SGHVS and CDR2 FNYEAQ. After removal of 4 bases from V and 2 bases from J, the junction contained 11 bases not matched to a gene. This CDR3 region has 20 residues. CDR3 in DNA: TGTGCCAGCAGCTCTACACCCCAAGGACTAGCGGGAGCTGGGGCCAACGTCCTGACTTTC. Its protein product is CASSSTPQGLAGAGANVLTF.

This clonotype was detected ten times or more. V is TRBV12-3 or TRBV12-4 and J is TRBJ2-5; the D gene is possibly TRBD2 (5 bases). V was trimmed by 3 bases and J by 4 bases, leaving 15 bases between them. CDR3 size: 15 residues. The CDR3 sequence is CASSFVGMGRETQYF. The CDR3 nucleotides read TGTGCCAGCAGTTTCGTCGGGATGGGGAGAGAGACCCAGTACTTC.

The rearrangement joins TRBV20-1 to TRBJ1-1, with D maybe TRBD1 (5 bases). Per the germline V gene, CDR1 is DFQATT and CDR2 is SNEGSKA (reference sequence). Trimming cost V 4 bases and J 4 bases, with 16 bases left between them. This CDR3 region has 14 residues. The CDR3 reads CSATLKGPGTEAFF. CDR3 sequence (DNA): TGCAGTGCTACCCTCAAGGGGCCGGGCACTGAAGCTTTCTTT.

This clonotype was counted ten times or more. The J gene is TRBJ2-7, the V gene TRBV29-1, with 9 bases matching TRBD1. The ends lost 7 bases at V and 7 bases at J; junction bases unmatched: 8. The CDR3 contains 12 residues. Germline V lookup: CDR1 SQVTM, CDR2 ANQGSEA. The CDR3 DNA reads as TGCAGCGCTTCCCTGGGACAGGGTGAGCAGTACGTC. Translation: CSASLGQGEQYV.

This clonotype was observed many times. The genes are TRBV3-1 and TRBJ1-2; perhaps TRBD1 as D (5 bases). The CDR3 spans 13 residues. Looked up from germline, CDR1 is LGHDT and CDR2 is YNNKEL (reference sequence). V was trimmed by 6 bases and J by 6 bases, leaving 14 bases between them. The CDR3 spells CASSLRGTNGYTF. CDR3 coding DNA: TGTGCCAGCAGTCTTCGAGGGACTAATGGCTACACCTTC.

This clonotype was picked up many times. The rearrangement uses TRBV6-5 and TRBJ2-5; D is perhaps TRBD1 or TRBD2 (5 bases each). CDR3 size: 14 residues. CDR1 and CDR2 (germline): MNHEY, SVGAGI. Trimming took 2 bases from V and 1 from J, leaving 8 bases between them. CDR3 amino acids: CASSYPGPQETQYF. As DNA, the CDR3 is TGTGCCAGCAGTTACCCGGGACCCCAAGAGACCCAGTACTTC.

This clonotype occurred many times. The chain joins TRBV20-1 to TRBJ2-4; 7 positions agree with TRBD1. Per the germline V gene, CDR1 is DFQATT and CDR2 is SNEGSKA (reference sequence). The CDR3 is 18 amino acids. Trimming at V came to 1 base and at J to 0 bases, leaving 12 bases not matched to a gene. CDR3 nucleotide sequence: TGCAGTGCTAGAGTTGAAAAGGGACAGCTTTTAGCCAAAAACATTCAGTACTTC. Protein sequence: CSARVEKGQLLAKNIQYF.

This clonotype was counted ten times or more. The rearrangement links TRBV5-1 to TRBJ2-5; 11 bases agree with TRBD2. Per germline, CDR1 SGHRS and CDR2 YFSETQ. The V gene end was trimmed by 4 bases and the J gene end by 3 bases; junction bases not matched to a gene: 2. The CDR3 consists of 14 residues. CDR3 coding DNA: TGCGCCAGCAGCACGGGACTAGCGGAAGAGACCCAGTACTTC. Protein sequence: CASSTGLAEETQYF.

The chain recombines TRBV27 with TRBJ2-5, with 15 positions matching TRBD2. Germline lookup yields CDR1 MNHEY and CDR2 SMNVEV (reference sequence). Trimming removed 6 bases from V and 9 bases from J; junction bases left unmatched: 8. This CDR3 comprises 15 residues. The chain's CDR3 is CASSLGLAGGGAQYF. CDR3 in DNA: TGTGCCAGCAGCCTTGGACTAGCGGGGGGGGGGGCCCAGTACTTC.

J is TRBJ1-4 and V is TRBV20-1, with TRBD1 matching over 7 bases. The CDR3 sequence is 15 residues long. Germline-derived CDR1 and CDR2 are DFQATT and SNEGSKA (reference sequence). Trimming took 6 bases from V and 3 from J; bases not matched to a gene: 10. The DNA of the CDR3 is TGCAGTGCCAGGGACAGTGGAAGGTCTAATGAAAAACTGTTTTTT. This encodes CSARDSGRSNEKLFF.

To note about this clonotype: This sequence may be a read error, since a much larger clone differs from it by one base. This chain uses TRBV7-9 with TRBJ2-4; tentatively, D is TRBD2 (6 bases). Trimming cost V 5 bases and J 8 bases, with 22 bases left between them. The CDR3 has 16 amino acids. CDR1 and CDR2 (germline): SEHNR, FQNEAQ (reference sequence). DNA for the CDR3: TGTGCCAGCAGCCATGACTCGGGACTCCCAGGGCACATTCAGTACTTC. Its protein is CASSHDSGLPGHIQYF.

The rearrangement uses TRBV7-2 and TRBJ2-1; D unresolved. CDR3 length: 12 amino acids. The V end was cut by 3 bases, the J end by 11 bases, with 11 bases between. Germline CDR1 is SGHTA and CDR2 is FQGNSA. CDR3 bases: TGTGCCAGCAGCTTCGACACACATAAGCAGTTCTTC. Encoded protein: CASSFDTHKQFF.

This chain connects TRBV29-1 to TRBJ1-3; 7 bases fit TRBD1. Germline assignment: CDR1 SQVTM and CDR2 ANQGSEA. V lost 4 bases to trimming and J lost 4 bases; unmatched junction nucleotides: 7. The length of the CDR3 is 14 residues. CDR3 loop: CSVAQSGGGNTIYF. Here the CDR3 DNA reads TGCAGCGTTGCCCAATCAGGGGGAGGAAACACCATATATTTT.

This clonotype was observed at least ten times. The chain employs TRBV28 and TRBJ1-4; maybe TRBD1 (5 bases). CDR1 and CDR2 from the germline V gene are MDHEN and SYDVKM. V gave up 6 bases and J gave up 2 bases, with 10 bases separating them. The CDR3 contains 14 residues. The CDR3 sequence: CASSRDSTNEKLFF. The CDR3 DNA reads TGTGCCAGCAGCCGAGACAGCACTAATGAAAAACTGTTTTTT.

As for this clonotype: A much larger clone lies one base from this, so it may be a read error. V and J are TRBV7-2 and TRBJ2-3; 8 bases match TRBD1. The germline CDR1 and CDR2 sequences are SGHTA and FQGNSA. The CDR3 loop spans 14 amino acids. The CDR3 reads CASSSGQGPLTEYF. The CDR3 DNA sequence: TGTGCCAGCAGCTCCGGACAGGGCCCACTTACGGAGTATTTT.

This sequence joins TRBV5-1 and TRBJ2-7; the D gene is possibly TRBD2 (5 bases). V was shortened by 4 bases and J by 7 bases, with 18 bases between the two germline ends. Germline-derived CDR1 and CDR2 are SGHRS and YFSETQ. CDR3 length: 14 amino acids. CDR3 in amino acids: CASSINTVTGEQYF. The CDR3 coding sequence is TGCGCCAGCAGCATAAATACCGTTACGGGGGAGCAGTACTTC.

Many counts were recorded for this clonotype. The chain carries TRBV20-1 and TRBJ2-3; D is ambiguous. The germline V and J ends were trimmed by 1 base and 2 bases, with 10 bases remaining between them. Germline values: CDR1 DFQATT, CDR2 SNEGSKA (reference sequence). The CDR3 consists of 14 residues. CDR3 residues: CSARVDGATDTQYF. The CDR3 nucleotides are TGCAGTGCTAGAGTAGACGGAGCCACAGATACGCAGTATTTT.